This T cell receptor beta chain was identified during a study of molecular identifiers for immune sequencing clone quantification. Sorted inputs of 20,000 to 1,000,000 cells, with 10%, 30% or 50% RNA, yielded naive CD8 libraries. The germline V gene has CDR1 DFQATT and CDR2 SNEGSKA (reference sequence). Germline trimming cut 1 base from V and 3 bases from J; bases unmatched to any gene: 7. The CDR3 is 15 amino acids. The bulk TCR libraries were made with methods described before and with listed TCR primers. Each CDR3 protein is one row after TCRdb ran MiXCR on the PCR reads. Of approximately 54,000 distinct CDR3 sequences listed, 20% to 25% are singletons.

This chain connects TRBV20-1 to TRBJ2-7; 9 nucleotides line up with TRBD2. Input material: naive CD8+ T cells from blood, with Jurkat cell RNA spiked in. Subset defined: FACS-sorted CD8+CD4-CCR7+CD45RA+ naive T cells. The receptor comes from a human donor in good health. Some libraries in this study had Jurkat cell RNA spiked in. CDR3 region: CSARGGGGALYEQYF. CDR3 DNA sequence: TGCAGTGCTAGAGGGGGCGGGGGGGCCCTCTACGAGCAGTACTTC.